The 30 T cell receptor beta chains presented below share a single source sample, sequenced in a study of blood T cell repertoires in COVID-19. This table comes from immunoSEQ multiplex PCR, and its TCRdb copy is limited to in-frame clones, with some not included. The sample has 200,000 or so clones; roughly 82% are singletons. The sample was peripheral blood. These receptors came from a human donor in a cohort sampled during active COVID-19.

V and J are TRBV7-9 and TRBJ2-3; 10 nucleotides agree with TRBD1. This CDR3 has 15 amino acids. With V trimmed by 10 bases and J by 2 bases, 9 bases remained unmatched. Germline loops: CDR1 SEHNR, CDR2 FQNEAQ (reference sequence). Here the CDR3 DNA reads TGTGCCATGACTCGGGACAGGGGTCTCACAGATACGCAGTATTTT. This sequence encodes CAMTRDRGLTDTQYF.

This sequence joins TRBV6-5 and TRBJ2-7; a possible D gene is TRBD1 (5 bases). Germline values: CDR1 MNHEY, CDR2 SVGAGI. The length of the CDR3 is 15 residues. V was pared by 5 bases and J by 0 bases, with 14 bases between. Here the CDR3 reads CASSPHPDSSYEQYF. DNA for the CDR3: TGTGCCAGCAGTCCACACCCCGACAGCTCCTACGAGCAGTACTTC.

The V and J genes are TRBV11-2 and TRBJ2-1; D remains unclear. CDR3 length: 14 residues. Germline V CDR1 and CDR2: SGHAT, FQNNGV. V dropped 1 base and J dropped 6 bases, with 10 bases sitting between them. The CDR3 sequence: CASSLGALVNEQFF. CDR3 DNA sequence: TGTGCCAGCAGCTTAGGGGCCCTCGTCAATGAGCAGTTCTTC. The whole variable domain, filled in from reference TRBV11-2 and TRBJ2-1, reads EAGVAQSPRYKIIEKRQSVAFWCNPISGHATLYWYQQILGQGPKLLIQFQNNGVVDDSQLPKDRFSAERLKGVDSTLKIQPAKLEDSAVYLCASSLGALVNEQFFGPGTRLTVL.

This clone was seen only a few times. V and J are TRBV19 and TRBJ2-5; 8 bases line up with TRBD2. The CDR3 totals 15 residues. The V and J ends lost 5 bases and 1 base, in that order; junction bases with no gene match: 6. From germline, CDR1 is LNHDA and CDR2 SQIVND (reference sequence). CDR3 amino acids: CASSPQRGLQETQYF. CDR3 nucleotide sequence: TGTGCCAGTAGTCCCCAGCGGGGGCTCCAAGAGACCCAGTACTTC.

This rearrangement joins TRBV27 to TRBJ2-2, with 8 positions matching TRBD2. The CDR3 has 15 residues. CDR1 and CDR2 from the germline V gene are MNHEY and SMNVEV (reference sequence). The V gene end was trimmed by 2 bases and the J gene end by 4 bases; junction bases not matched to a gene: 3. The CDR3: CASSLRLAGTGELFF. As DNA, the CDR3 is TGTGCCAGCAGTTTACGGCTAGCGGGCACCGGGGAGCTGTTTTTT.

The count of this clone is one. V is TRBV3-1 (or the pseudogene TRBV3-2) and J is TRBJ2-3; D not certain. Germline-derived CDR1 and CDR2 are LGHDT and YNNKEL (reference sequence). The CDR3 contains 13 residues. V lost 1 base and J 2 bases, leaving 4 bases between the germline ends. CDR3 nucleotide sequence: TGTGCCAGCAGCCAAGTAGACACAGATACGCAGTATTTT. It encodes CASSQVDTDTQYF.

This CDR3 is CASSYGGANEKLFF. Here the CDR3 DNA reads TGTGCCAGCAGTTACGGTGGGGCGAATGAAAAACTGTTTTTT. The J gene is TRBJ1-4, the V gene TRBV6-5; TRBD1 might be the D (5 bases). Trimming took off 2 bases at V and 5 bases at J, with 9 bases between the two ends. Germline V gene sequence: CDR1 MNHEY, CDR2 SVGAGI. The CDR3 has 14 amino acids.

The table lists this clone with a count of one. The chain recombines TRBV21-1 with TRBJ1-5; the D call in the table, TRBD1, was not verified against the DNA. TRBV21-1 is given as a pseudogene. This CDR3 is built from 11 residues. CDR3 residues: CASQGGTGQHF. In DNA, the CDR3 is TGTGCCTCCCAGGGGGGGACAGGCCAGCATTTT.

As to this clone: Other DNA sequences within the sample encode an identical CDR3. The chain has TRBV6-2 or TRBV6-3 and TRBJ2-7; D possibly corresponds to TRBD2 (6 bases). Per germline, CDR1 MNHEY and CDR2 SVGEGT. The CDR3 length is 13 residues. With 2 bases removed from V and 5 bases from J, the gap between germline ends came to 10 bases. The CDR3 spells CASSYRGGDEQYF. Here the CDR3 DNA reads TGTGCCAGCAGTTACAGGGGAGGAGACGAGCAGTACTTC.

This chain uses TRBV11-2 with TRBJ2-1; D may be TRBD2 (6 bases). CDR1 SGHAT and CDR2 FQNNGV come from the germline V gene. The CDR3 consists of 15 residues. V gave up 5 bases and J gave up 4 bases, with 15 bases separating them. The DNA of the CDR3 is TGTGCCAGCAGCCAGATTAGCGGTAGTTACAATGAGCAGTTCTTC. This gives the protein CASSQISGSYNEQFF.

The chain carries TRBV2 and TRBJ2-1; 10 nucleotides match TRBD2. The ends lost 5 bases at V and 10 bases at J; junction bases unmatched: 17. The CDR3 contains 17 residues. Germline CDR1 reads SNHLY; CDR2 reads FYNNEI. The CDR3: CASSLHSKAGGYREQFF. CDR3 nucleotide sequence: TGTGCCAGCAGTCTGCACTCTAAAGCGGGGGGGTATCGGGAGCAGTTCTTC.

This chain joins TRBV5-1 and TRBJ2-3; D is undetermined. This CDR3 contains 14 residues. Per germline, CDR1 SGHRS and CDR2 YFSETQ. V was cut by 0 bases and J by 3 bases, with 8 bases left in between. CDR3 sequence reads: CASSLAAVTDTQYF. CDR3 nucleotide sequence: TGCGCCAGCAGCTTGGCCGCGGTTACAGATACGCAGTATTTT.

The V call is TRBV3-1 (or the pseudogene TRBV3-2), the J call TRBJ1-1, with D uncertain. The CDR3 is 11 amino acids. Germline CDR1 and CDR2: LGHDT and YNNKEL (reference sequence). V dropped 8 bases and J dropped 2 bases, with 6 bases sitting between them. The CDR3 here is CASRANTEAFF. The DNA for the CDR3 is TGTGCCAGCCGAGCAAACACTGAAGCTTTCTTT.

The V and J genes are TRBV5-8 and TRBJ2-2; TRBD2 matches at 9 bases. The CDR3 is 17 amino acids. Germline V gene data show CDR1 as SGHTS and CDR2 as YDEGEE. Trimming took 4 bases from V and 7 from J; bases not matched to a gene: 14. CDR3 region: CASSRRRGGTLVGELFF. DNA for the CDR3: TGTGCCAGCAGCCGCCGGCGGGGGGGGACACTGGTCGGGGAGCTGTTTTTT. Filled out from reference TRBV5-8 and TRBJ2-2, the complete variable domain reads EAGVTQSPTHLIKTRGQQATLRCSPISGHTSVYWYQQALGLGLQFLLWYDEGEERNRGNFPPRFSGRQFPNYSSELNVNALELEDSALYLCASSRRRGGTLVGELFFGEGSRLTVL.

The rearrangement uses TRBV4-1 and TRBJ2-7; weak D call: TRBD1 (5 bases). CDR3 length: 14 amino acids. From germline, CDR1 is MGHRA and CDR2 YSYEKL. Trimming took off 0 bases at V and 6 bases at J, with 12 bases between the two ends. CDR3 nucleotides: TGCGCCAGCAGCCAAGAAAACGGTGGGGCCGAGCAGTACTTC. The encoded protein is CASSQENGGAEQYF.

The CDR3 nucleotides are TGCGCCAGCAGCTCTACTAGCGGGACCACCGGGGAGCTGTTTTTT. Protein product: CASSSTSGTTGELFF. V and J are TRBV5-1 and TRBJ2-2; TRBD2 matches 10 bases. V trimming: 3 bases; J trimming: 4 bases; junction bases outside the gene matches: 3. Germline CDR1 and CDR2: SGHRS and YFSETQ. The CDR3 sequence is 15 residues long.

The sample holds a few counts of this clone. J is TRBJ2-7 and V is TRBV11-2; 7 nucleotides agree with TRBD2. Germline-derived CDR1 and CDR2 are SGHAT and FQNNGV. Trimming took 2 bases from V and 3 from J; bases not matched to a gene: 4. This CDR3 is built from 14 residues. CDR3 protein: CASSLSGTGYEQYF. For the CDR3, the DNA is TGTGCCAGCAGCTTAAGCGGGACTGGCTACGAGCAGTACTTC.

The chain employs TRBV23-1 and TRBJ1-1; no clear D. TRBV23-1 is an ORF, and what it does is uncertain. Trimming took off 4 bases at V and 6 bases at J, with 12 bases between the two ends. The CDR3 runs to 13 residues. The CDR3 sequence is CASSPDPEAEAFF. The CDR3 DNA sequence: TGCGCCAGCAGTCCCGACCCGGAGGCTGAAGCTTTCTTT.

This clone was found once. The V and J genes are TRBV28 and TRBJ1-2; 8 bases match TRBD1. The CDR3 totals 14 residues. V shed 3 bases and J 2 bases; nucleotides not matched to a gene: 2. The germline V gene encodes CDR1 MDHEN and CDR2 SYDVKM. The CDR3 protein is CASSLGQVNYGYTF. For the CDR3, the DNA is TGTGCCAGCAGTTTGGGACAGGTCAACTATGGCTACACCTTC.

V and J are TRBV5-1 and TRBJ1-4; no reliable D call. The germline CDR1 and CDR2 sequences are SGHRS and YFSETQ. V was clipped by 1 base and J by 0 bases, with 10 bases between them. The CDR3 length is 16 residues. The CDR3 sequence: CASSLNEIATNEKLFF. The CDR3 DNA is TGCGCCAGCAGCTTGAACGAGATTGCAACTAATGAAAAACTGTTTTTT. Full variable domain (outside the CDR3, taken from reference TRBV5-1 and TRBJ1-4): KAGVTQTPRYLIKTRGQQVTLSCSPISGHRSVSWYQQTPGQGLQFLFEYFSETQRNKGNFPGRFSGRQFSNSRSEMNVSTLELGDSALYLCASSLNEIATNEKLFFGSGTQLSVL.

This clone was detected once. The V and J genes are TRBV7-2 and TRBJ2-3; TRBD1 agrees at 8 bases. Trimming removed 5 bases from V and 0 bases from J; junction bases left unmatched: 13. The CDR3 runs 18 residues. Germline V CDR1 and CDR2: SGHTA, FQGNSA. The CDR3 loop reads CASSPVGGQGVSTDTQYF. CDR3 nucleotide sequence: TGTGCCAGCAGCCCAGTCGGAGGACAGGGAGTTAGCACAGATACGCAGTATTTT.

V usage is TRBV5-1 and J usage is TRBJ1-1; 7 bases line up with TRBD1. Germline CDR1 is SGHRS and CDR2 is YFSETQ. Trimming removed 0 bases from V and 0 bases from J; junction bases left unmatched: 17. The CDR3 extends over 20 amino acids. The CDR3 DNA is TGCGCCAGCAGCTTGGTAGTCCCGAGACAGGGTAGCATCGTGAACACTGAAGCTTTCTTT. Translated, it gives CASSLVVPRQGSIVNTEAFF.

This rearrangement joins TRBV12-3 or TRBV12-4 to TRBJ2-1; a weak D match, TRBD2 (5 bases). The CDR3 totals 12 residues. Trimming shortened V by 5 bases and J by 3 bases, and 5 bases separated the two germline ends. In DNA, the CDR3 is TGTGCCAGCAGTCGGGACTACAATGAGCAGTTCTTC. Amino acids: CASSRDYNEQFF.

In its sample, this clone was seen once. This sequence joins TRBV10-1 and TRBJ2-1, with 8 bases fitting TRBD2. CDR1 and CDR2 (germline): WNHNN, SYGVQD (reference sequence). The CDR3 covers 16 residues. With 4 bases clipped from V and 4 bases from J, the junction kept 9 bases outside the gene matches. The CDR3 here is CASSVQREPRYNEQFF. DNA of the CDR3: TGCGCCAGCAGTGTCCAGCGGGAGCCTAGATACAATGAGCAGTTCTTC.

The CDR3 is CASSLDRGPETQYF. The CDR3 nucleotides are TGTGCCAGCAGTCTTGACAGGGGACCAGAGACCCAGTACTTC. The rearrangement joins TRBV2 to TRBJ2-5; 8 bases match TRBD1. Looked up from germline, CDR1 is SNHLY and CDR2 is FYNNEI. Trimming removed 5 bases from V and 4 bases from J; junction bases left unmatched: 6. This CDR3 spans 14 amino acids.

The chain is built from TRBV6-5 and TRBJ2-1, with D possibly matching TRBD2 (5 bases). CDR1 is MNHEY, CDR2 SVGAGI, per germline. Trimming took 11 bases from V and 0 from J, leaving 17 bases between them. The CDR3 sequence is 15 residues long. The DNA for the CDR3 is TGTGCCGGCGGACTTTTCCCGGGCTCCTACAATGAGCAGTTCTTC. Its translation: CAGGLFPGSYNEQFF.

V and J are TRBV5-1 and TRBJ2-1; 14 bases line up with TRBD2. Germline V gives CDR1 SGHRS, CDR2 YFSETQ. V was pared by 1 base and J by 10 bases, with 10 bases of the junction left unmatched. This CDR3 has 17 amino acids. This CDR3 is CASSLSGLAGGGREQFF. DNA for the CDR3: TGCGCCAGCAGCTTGTCCGGACTAGCGGGAGGAGGAAGGGAGCAGTTCTTC.

The chain combines TRBV2 with TRBJ1-2, with a weak D call TRBD1 (5 bases). Trimming took 7 bases from V and 3 from J, leaving 15 bases between them. There are 14 residues in the CDR3. Germline V CDR1 and CDR2: SNHLY, FYNNEI. CDR3 region: CASKAGVSDYGYTF. The CDR3 bases are TGTGCCAGCAAAGCGGGGGTTTCGGACTATGGCTACACCTTC.

This clone was counted a few times. The chain employs TRBV20-1 and TRBJ2-3; tentatively, D is TRBD2 (7 bases). Germline V gene data show CDR1 as DFQATT and CDR2 as SNEGSKA (reference sequence). Trimming took off 3 bases at V and 5 bases at J, with 15 bases between the two ends. The CDR3 sequence is 14 residues long. CDR3 sequence: CSASWGRGVDTQYF. The CDR3, as DNA: TGCAGTGCTAGTTGGGGGAGGGGGGTAGATACGCAGTATTTT.

The genes are TRBV7-2 and TRBJ2-7; 13 nucleotides match TRBD2. Trimming at V came to 3 bases and at J to 5 bases, leaving 4 bases not matched to a gene. CDR3 length: 15 residues. Germline V CDR1 and CDR2: SGHTA, FQGNSA. CDR3 bases: TGTGCCAGCAGCTTTCCTACTAGCGGGAGGGACGAGCAGTACTTC. Translating it yields CASSFPTSGRDEQYF.